This TCR beta chain was found in a study of T cell repertoires in cytomegalovirus infection. Study-wide context: Newly reported HLA-C-restricted and thoroughly characterized HLA-B-restricted CMV epitopes were employed. Signatures in public TCR beta sequences pointed to both CMV infection and matching HLA type. Study-level findings and limits: Clonotypes of TCR beta that were HLA-C-restricted and CMV-specific dominated the ex vivo response.

The V segment lost 4 bases and the J segment 7 bases; nucleotides outside the gene matches: 16. This CDR3 is 16 amino acids long. A single record per CDR3 protein comes from TCRdb applying MiXCR to the reads. The sample lists 110,000 to 150,000 distinct CDR3 sequences; about 32% were seen once. This clonotype was recorded many times. Its antigen is not identified. The source was CD8+ T cells from cultured PBMCs, collected from culture after CMV antigen stimulation. This TCR derives from a human donor in good health (CMV status not recorded). Some clones in this sample may be carry-over from other donors' samples. This sequence joins TRBV12-3 or TRBV12-4 and TRBJ2-7; TRBD2 aligns across 7 bases. The CDR3 protein is CASSWGRASGGIEQYF. The DNA for the CDR3 is TGTGCCAGCAGTTGGGGGAGGGCTAGCGGAGGGATTGAGCAGTACTTC.